A single sample is the source of the 17 T cell receptor beta chains below, sequenced in a study of T-cell reconstitution after alpha-beta-depleted transplantation in children. Unique molecular identifiers tagged the TCRbeta library. One entry per CDR3 protein results from TCRdb running MiXCR on the PCR reads. The sample carries 800,000 to 1,000,000 distinct CDR3 sequences, less than 30% recorded once. Sample: PBMCs, mostly from graft donor cells, taken 360 days after TCRalphabeta/CD19-depleted stem cell transplant. These receptors originate from a boy in the first two years of life who had a stem cell transplant for SCID, so the T cells may come from the graft donor.

This chain connects TRBV28 to TRBJ1-2, with 7 bases lining up with TRBD1. CDR3 length: 13 residues. J lost 8 bases, V lost 4 bases, and 7 bases had no gene match. Germline V gives CDR1 MDHEN, CDR2 SYDVKM. The CDR3 DNA sequence: TGTGCCAGCAGTTCGACAGGGCCTGAGGGCTACACCTTC. Its protein product is CASSSTGPEGYTF.

This clonotype was seen repeatedly, ten times or more. An end of the junction does not agree with germline; a read error may underlie this. The chain employs TRBV7-6 and TRBJ2-3; D is unresolved. Germline V CDR1 and CDR2: SGHVS, FNYEAQ. This CDR3 region has 14 residues. The CDR3 bases are TGTGCCAGCAGTTTAGGATTTAGCACAGATACGCAGTATTTT. Protein: CASSLGFSTDTQYF.

The rearrangement links TRBV10-3 to TRBJ2-7; 8 positions agree with TRBD1. The germline V gene encodes CDR1 ENHRY and CDR2 SYGVKD. Trimming cost V 0 bases and J 1 base; bases outside gene matches: 2. The CDR3 length is 15 residues. The CDR3 sequence: CAISESQGASYEQYF. As DNA, the CDR3 is TGTGCCATCAGTGAGTCGCAGGGGGCATCCTACGAGCAGTACTTC.

In its sample, this clonotype was seen a few times. The J gene is TRBJ1-2, the V gene TRBV28; D is unclear. The CDR3 is 14 residues long. V lost 2 bases and J 4 bases, leaving 11 bases between the germline ends. Per germline, CDR1 MDHEN and CDR2 SYDVKM. CDR3 residues: CASSLVRSFYGYTF. CDR3 in DNA: TGTGCCAGCAGTTTAGTGAGGTCGTTCTATGGCTACACCTTC.

The gene calls are TRBV5-5 and TRBJ2-2; D is ambiguous. Deletions cut 0 bases from V and 4 bases from J, with 16 bases between. Germline V CDR1 and CDR2: SGHKS, YYEKEE (reference sequence). This CDR3 has 17 amino acids. The CDR3 sequence: CASSLVSHLWGTGELFF. CDR3 nucleotide sequence: TGTGCCAGCAGCTTGGTTTCCCACCTGTGGGGCACCGGGGAGCTGTTTTTT.

The chain is built from TRBV11-2 and TRBJ2-7; 9 bases match TRBD1. The trim removed 8 bases at V and 5 bases at J, leaving 4 bases unmatched. Germline CDR1 SGHAT, CDR2 FQNNGV. This CDR3 is 12 amino acids long. The chain's CDR3 is CASRDRDDEQYF. The CDR3 DNA reads TGTGCCAGCCGGGACAGGGACGACGAGCAGTACTTC.

This clonotype has only a few counts. V and J are TRBV12-3 or TRBV12-4 and TRBJ2-7; 7 bases agree with TRBD1. The CDR3 totals 12 residues. The trim removed 6 bases at V and 5 bases at J, leaving 4 bases unmatched. In nucleotides, the CDR3 is TGTGCCAGCAGGACAGGGTTCCACGAGCAGTACTTC. Translated, it gives CASRTGFHEQYF.

The chain links TRBV5-1 to TRBJ2-7; the match to TRBD2 covers 14 bases. Per germline, CDR1 SGHRS and CDR2 YFSETQ. Unmatched junction bases numbered 12, after V lost 4 bases and J lost 3 bases. The CDR3 is 18 amino acids. DNA for the CDR3: TGCGCCAGCAGCGCCCTGACTAGCGGGGGGGGAATCTTCTACGAGCAGTACTTC. Encoded protein: CASSALTSGGGIFYEQYF.

This clonotype was counted a few times. This sequence joins TRBV12-3 or TRBV12-4 and TRBJ2-3; no clear D. The CDR3 sequence is 16 residues long. Trimming pared 3 bases from V and 3 bases from J, leaving 16 bases between. DNA for the CDR3: TGTGCCAGCAGTTTCCCGTCCTATACCGGGACAGATACGCAGTATTTT. It is translated as CASSFPSYTGTDTQYF.

The V call is TRBV9, the J call TRBJ1-1, with unresolved D. CDR3 length: 15 residues. The germline CDR1 and CDR2 sequences are SGDLS and YYNGEE. Trimming took 2 bases from V and 1 from J, leaving 12 bases between them. The CDR3 bases are TGTGCCAGCAGCGTGGATGGAGGAGGGAACACTGAAGCTTTCTTT. Translated, it gives CASSVDGGGNTEAFF.

This clonotype was counted once. Relative to the germline gene, one junction end is altered; a read error may explain this. The J gene is TRBJ1-1, the V gene TRBV2; D perhaps matches TRBD1 (5 bases). The CDR3 covers 15 residues. The germline V gene has CDR1 SNHLY and CDR2 FYNNEI. The DNA of the CDR3 is TGTTCCAGCAGTGAAGGATCCAGGGCATACACTGAAGCTTTCTTT. It is translated as CSSSEGSRAYTEAFF.

The chain recombines TRBV28 with TRBJ2-7, with a possible D match to TRBD2 (5 bases). The germline V gene has CDR1 MDHEN and CDR2 SYDVKM. The V end was cut by 2 bases, the J end by 6 bases, with 14 bases between. The CDR3 consists of 14 residues. CDR3 bases: TGTGCCAGCAGTTTAGGTGAGGGTTTAAGCGAGCAGTACTTC. As protein: CASSLGEGLSEQYF.

The CDR3 sequence is CSARVWGAFNEQFF. CDR3 DNA: TGCAGTGCTAGGGTATGGGGAGCGTTCAATGAGCAGTTCTTC. V gene TRBV20-1 combines with J gene TRBJ2-1; tentative D call: TRBD2 (5 bases). V was shortened by 3 bases and J by 6 bases, with 15 bases between the two germline ends. Germline V gives CDR1 DFQATT, CDR2 SNEGSKA (reference sequence). This CDR3 has 14 amino acids.

This clonotype was seen a few times. The V call is TRBV2, the J call TRBJ1-2; D unclear. Germline CDR1 reads SNHLY; CDR2 reads FYNNEI. Trimming removed 3 bases from V and 8 bases from J, with 10 bases in between. The CDR3 is 12 amino acids. The CDR3 nucleotides are TGTGCCAGCAGTGAGCAGGACCTCGGCTACACCTTC. It yields the protein CASSEQDLGYTF.

This rearrangement joins TRBV6-5 to TRBJ2-3, with D tentatively TRBD2 (5 bases). The CDR3 sequence is 15 residues long. From germline, CDR1 is MNHEY and CDR2 SVGAGI. V lost 4 bases, J lost 4 bases, and 15 bases lay in between. The CDR3 DNA reads TGTGCCAGCAGTTCCCCGGGATGGGCGGCAGATACGCAGTATTTT. Encoded protein: CASSSPGWAADTQYF.

The chain employs TRBV12-3 or TRBV12-4 and TRBJ2-7; TRBD2 matches at 14 bases. This CDR3 contains 15 residues. The trim removed 6 bases at V and 7 bases at J, leaving 8 bases unmatched. CDR3 region: CASSPTGTSGREQYF. In DNA form, the CDR3 reads TGTGCCAGCAGCCCGACCGGGACTAGCGGGAGAGAGCAGTACTTC.

This clonotype has a handful of counts. The chain has TRBV12-3 or TRBV12-4 and TRBJ2-1; 9 nucleotides line up with TRBD2. CDR3 size: 12 residues. V shed 6 bases, J shed 10 bases, and the junction held 4 bases outside the gene matches. Here the CDR3 DNA reads TGTGCCAGCAGCGAAACTAGCGGGGAGCAGTTCTTC. This gives the protein CASSETSGEQFF.